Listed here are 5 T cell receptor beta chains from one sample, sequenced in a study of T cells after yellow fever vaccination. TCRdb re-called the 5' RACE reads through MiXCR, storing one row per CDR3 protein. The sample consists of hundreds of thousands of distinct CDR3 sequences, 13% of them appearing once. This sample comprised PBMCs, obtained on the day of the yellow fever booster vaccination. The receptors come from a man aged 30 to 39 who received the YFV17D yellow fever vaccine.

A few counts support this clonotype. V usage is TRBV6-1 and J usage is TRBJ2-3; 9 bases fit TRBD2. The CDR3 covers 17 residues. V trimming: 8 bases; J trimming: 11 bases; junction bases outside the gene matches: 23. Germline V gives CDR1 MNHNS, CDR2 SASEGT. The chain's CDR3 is CASSISGSSMGGFGQYF. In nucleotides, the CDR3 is TGTGCCAGCTCAATTAGCGGGAGTTCAATGGGGGGATTTGGGCAGTATTTT.

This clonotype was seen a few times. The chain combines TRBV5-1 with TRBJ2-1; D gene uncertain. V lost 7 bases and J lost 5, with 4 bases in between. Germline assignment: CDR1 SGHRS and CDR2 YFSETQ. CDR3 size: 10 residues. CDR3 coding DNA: TGCGCCAGCTTGCACAATGAGCAGTTCTTC. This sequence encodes CASLHNEQFF.

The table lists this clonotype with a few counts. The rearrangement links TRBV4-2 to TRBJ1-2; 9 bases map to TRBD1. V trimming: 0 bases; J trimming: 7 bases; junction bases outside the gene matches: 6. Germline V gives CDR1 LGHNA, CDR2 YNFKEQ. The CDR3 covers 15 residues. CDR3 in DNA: TGTGCCAGCAGCCAAGACCCCGACAGGGGGGGTGGCTACACCTTC. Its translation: CASSQDPDRGGGYTF.

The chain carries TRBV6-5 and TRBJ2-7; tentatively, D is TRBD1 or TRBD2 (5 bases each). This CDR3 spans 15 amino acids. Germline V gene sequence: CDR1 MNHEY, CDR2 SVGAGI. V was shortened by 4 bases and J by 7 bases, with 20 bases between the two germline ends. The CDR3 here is CASSLNMGRELEQYF. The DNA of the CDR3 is TGTGCCAGCAGTTTGAACATGGGACGGGAATTGGAGCAGTACTTC.

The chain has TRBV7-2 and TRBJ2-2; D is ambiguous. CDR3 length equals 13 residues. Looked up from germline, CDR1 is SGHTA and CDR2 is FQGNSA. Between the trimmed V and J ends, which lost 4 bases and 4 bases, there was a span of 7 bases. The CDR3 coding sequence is TGTGCCAGCAGCTCGATGGGCACCGGGGAGCTGTTTTTT. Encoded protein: CASSSMGTGELFF. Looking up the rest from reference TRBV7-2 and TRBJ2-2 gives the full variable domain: GAGVSQSPSNKVTEKGKDVELRCDPISGHTALYWYRQSLGQGLEFLIYFQGNSAPDKSGLPSDRFSAERTGGSVSTLTIQRTQQEDSAVYLCASSSMGTGELFFGEGSRLTVL.